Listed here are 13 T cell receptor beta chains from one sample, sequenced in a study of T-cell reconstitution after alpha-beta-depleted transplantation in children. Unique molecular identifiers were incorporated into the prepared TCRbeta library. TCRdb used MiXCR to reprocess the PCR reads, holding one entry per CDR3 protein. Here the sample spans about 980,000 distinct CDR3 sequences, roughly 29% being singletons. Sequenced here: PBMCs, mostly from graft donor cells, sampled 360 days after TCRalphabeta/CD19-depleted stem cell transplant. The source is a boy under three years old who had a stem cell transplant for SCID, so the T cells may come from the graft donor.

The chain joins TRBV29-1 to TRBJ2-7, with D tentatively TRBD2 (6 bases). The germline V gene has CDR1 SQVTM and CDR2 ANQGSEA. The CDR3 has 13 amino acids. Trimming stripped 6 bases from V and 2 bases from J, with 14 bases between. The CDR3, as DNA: TGCAGCGTAGTAGAAAGACTAGCCTACGAGCAGTACTTC. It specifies CSVVERLAYEQYF.

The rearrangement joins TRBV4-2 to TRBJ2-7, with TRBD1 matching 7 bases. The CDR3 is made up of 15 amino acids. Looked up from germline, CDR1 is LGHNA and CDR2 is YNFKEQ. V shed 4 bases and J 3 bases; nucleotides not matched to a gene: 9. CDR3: CASSPGKGQNYEQYF. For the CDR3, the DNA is TGTGCCAGCAGCCCGGGGAAGGGACAGAACTACGAGCAGTACTTC.

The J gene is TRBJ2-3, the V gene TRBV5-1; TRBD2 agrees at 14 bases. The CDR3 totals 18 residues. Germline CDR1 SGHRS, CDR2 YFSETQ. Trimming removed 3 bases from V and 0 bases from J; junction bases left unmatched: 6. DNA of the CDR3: TGCGCCAGCAGCTACGGGACTAGCGGGGGCATTAGCACAGATACGCAGTATTTT. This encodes CASSYGTSGGISTDTQYF.

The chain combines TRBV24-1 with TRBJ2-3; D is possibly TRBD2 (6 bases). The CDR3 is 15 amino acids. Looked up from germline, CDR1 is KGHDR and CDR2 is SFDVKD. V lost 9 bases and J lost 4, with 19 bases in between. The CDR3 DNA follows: TGTGCCACCGGGGACGGGGGTCCGGCATCAGATACGCAGTATTTT. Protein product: CATGDGGPASDTQYF.

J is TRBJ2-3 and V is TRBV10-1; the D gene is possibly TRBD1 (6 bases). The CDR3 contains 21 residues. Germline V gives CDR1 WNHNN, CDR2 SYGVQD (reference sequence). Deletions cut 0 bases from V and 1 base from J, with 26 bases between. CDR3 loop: CASSESGGRGGRLGRTDTQYF. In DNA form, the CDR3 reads TGCGCCAGCAGTGAGTCAGGGGGTAGGGGCGGACGACTGGGGCGCACAGATACGCAGTATTTT.

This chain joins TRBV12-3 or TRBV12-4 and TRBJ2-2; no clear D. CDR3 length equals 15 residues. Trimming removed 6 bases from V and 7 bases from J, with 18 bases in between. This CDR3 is CASSLWWFSGGELFF. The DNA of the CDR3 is TGTGCCAGCAGCTTGTGGTGGTTTTCAGGCGGGGAGCTGTTTTTT.

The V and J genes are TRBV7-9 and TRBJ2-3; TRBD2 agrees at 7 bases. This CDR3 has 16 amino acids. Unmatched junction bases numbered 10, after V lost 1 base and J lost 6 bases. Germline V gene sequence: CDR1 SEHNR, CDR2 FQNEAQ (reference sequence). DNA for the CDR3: TGTGCCAGCAGCTTAGTGAGAGGCGGGGGTGGGGATACGCAGTATTTT. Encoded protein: CASSLVRGGGGDTQYF. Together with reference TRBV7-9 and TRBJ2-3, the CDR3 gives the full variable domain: DTGVSQNPRHKITKRGQNVTFRCDPISEHNRLYWYRQTLGQGPEFLTYFQNEAQLEKSRLLSDRFSAERPKGSFSTLEIQRTEQGDSAMYLCASSLVRGGGGDTQYFGPGTRLTVL.

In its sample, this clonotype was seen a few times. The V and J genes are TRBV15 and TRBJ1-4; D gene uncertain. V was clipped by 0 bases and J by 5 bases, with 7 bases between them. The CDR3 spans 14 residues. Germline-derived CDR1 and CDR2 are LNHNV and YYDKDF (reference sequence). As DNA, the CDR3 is TGTGCCACCAGCAGAGACAGAACAAATGAAAAACTGTTTTTT. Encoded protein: CATSRDRTNEKLFF.

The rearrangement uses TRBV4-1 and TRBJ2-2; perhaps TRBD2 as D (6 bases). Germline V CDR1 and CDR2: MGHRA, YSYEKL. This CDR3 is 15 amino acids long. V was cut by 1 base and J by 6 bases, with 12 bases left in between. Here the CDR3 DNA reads TGCGCCAGCAGCCAAGGCTATGGGGGGTCCGGGGAGCTGTTTTTT. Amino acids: CASSQGYGGSGELFF.

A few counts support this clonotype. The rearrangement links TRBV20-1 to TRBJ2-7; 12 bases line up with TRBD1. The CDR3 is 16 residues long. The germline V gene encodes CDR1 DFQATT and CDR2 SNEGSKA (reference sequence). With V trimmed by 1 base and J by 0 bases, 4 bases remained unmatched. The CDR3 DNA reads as TGCAGTGCTAGAGGGGGACAGGGGGCGGCCTCCTACGAGCAGTACTTC. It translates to CSARGGQGAASYEQYF.

This CDR3 reads CSARIRGRPYTEAFF. CDR3 in DNA: TGCAGTGCTAGGATCAGGGGACGCCCGTACACTGAAGCTTTCTTT. The rearrangement joins TRBV20-1 to TRBJ1-1; D perhaps matches TRBD1 (6 bases). V gave up 3 bases and J gave up 3 bases, with 17 bases separating them. The CDR3 loop spans 15 amino acids. Looked up from germline, CDR1 is DFQATT and CDR2 is SNEGSKA (reference sequence).

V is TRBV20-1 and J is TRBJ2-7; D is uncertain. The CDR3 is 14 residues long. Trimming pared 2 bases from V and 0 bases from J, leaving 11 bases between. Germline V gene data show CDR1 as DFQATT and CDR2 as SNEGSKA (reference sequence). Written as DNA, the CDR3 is TGCAGTGCTAGATGGGTGGAAGGCTCCTACGAGCAGTACTTC. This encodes CSARWVEGSYEQYF.

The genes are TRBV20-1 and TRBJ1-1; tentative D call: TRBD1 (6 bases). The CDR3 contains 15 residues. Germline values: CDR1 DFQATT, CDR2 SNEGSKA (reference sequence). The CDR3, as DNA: TGCAGGGGTTCCGAGGGGGGGCCGGGAAACACTGAAGCTTTCTTT. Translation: CRGSEGGPGNTEAFF.